This note documents a single TCR beta chain sequence. This CDR3 has 18 amino acids. Germline V lookup: CDR1 LNHDA, CDR2 SQIVND (reference sequence). Trimming cost V 1 base and J 3 bases; bases outside gene matches: 10. Methods used by the authors: Amplification of reference gene primers provided the estimated nucleated cell counts. Data came from immunoSEQ multiplex PCR; TCRdb stores just in-frame clones and leaves some out. That table is the source of V, J and clone size, and D and trimming were worked out from the DNA. The sample lists under 200,000 clones; around nine tenths were seen once. Those enrolled in Seattle joined during active infection and were followed longitudinally afterward. The source of the sample is a study of blood T cell repertoires in COVID-19. In the study overall: The United States, Italy and Spain were the sources of the acute and convalescent COVID-19 samples.

The V gene is TRBV19, the J gene TRBJ2-3; 10 nucleotides agree with TRBD2. Sequenced: peripheral blood. The source of this sequence is a man aged 55-75 years with COVID-19, enrolled during active disease. The DNA for the CDR3 is TGTGCCAGTAGTATAGGGGCTAGCGGGGGACTCCTGACAGATACGCAGTATTTT. It specifies CASSIGASGGLLTDTQYF.